This T cell receptor beta chain was observed in a study of T cell repertoires in ileal Crohn's disease. Looking at the study overall: Thiopurines (11) or anti-TNF agents (approximately 20) were given postoperatively to about half.

Study-wide results and limits: Clonality above 26.8% at surgery always came with endoscopic recurrence. Compared with CD4 T cells, sorted CD8 cells carried more expanded clones.

Clones were sequenced by immunoSEQ multiplex PCR, and TCRdb holds only the in-frame ones, with some missing. This sample has 16,000 or so clones, with 80% found just once. A remark on this clone: Its target is unknown.

Unmatched junction bases numbered 3, after V lost 4 bases and J lost 0 bases. CDR1 MNHNS and CDR2 SASEGT come from the germline V gene. The CDR3 totals 14 residues. This sequence originates from an adult with Crohn's disease. The gene calls are TRBV6-1 and TRBJ2-7; 7 bases line up with TRBD1. Specimen: ileal tissue. In DNA, the CDR3 is TGTGCCAGCAGTGGATGGGACAGCTCCTACGAGCAGTACTTC. Residues: CASSGWDSSYEQYF.